The text below deals with one T cell receptor (beta chain). Here immunoSEQ multiplex PCR was the method, and the copy in TCRdb shows in-frame clones only, minus some. Among approximately 2.5 million clones, under 95% were seen once, and the ten largest hold around 0.37%. The data derive from a study of shared clonotypes between healthy human individuals. The sequencing input was naive CD4+ T cells from PBMCs. Subset noted: CD45RA+ positively selected. The receptor was derived from a young man in good health. Some clones in this sample may be carry-over from other donors' samples.

The CDR3 is CASSLRGSGHSTDTQYF. The CDR3 region has the DNA TGTGCCAGCAGCCTCCGGGGGAGCGGGCATAGCACAGATACGCAGTATTTT. The J gene is TRBJ2-3, the V gene TRBV11-2; the D gene is possibly TRBD2 (6 bases). This CDR3 contains 17 residues. V was cut by 5 bases and J by 0 bases, with 18 bases left in between. Germline CDR1 reads SGHAT; CDR2 reads FQNNGV.